These 30 T cell receptor beta chains were all obtained from the same sample, sequenced in a study of blood T cell repertoires in COVID-19. TCRdb keeps only in-frame clones here, not all; method: immunoSEQ multiplex PCR. Found here are about 260,000 clones, around 88% of them singletons; the top ten hold about 2.1%. The sequenced material came from PBMCs or T cells enriched from blood (not recorded which). These TCRs come from a woman between 50 and 59 years old who had recovered from COVID-19.

J is TRBJ2-3 and V is TRBV18, with no clear D. The CDR3 has 15 amino acids. Germline-derived CDR1 and CDR2 are KGHSH and LQKENI. Between the trimmed V and J ends, which lost 0 bases and 7 bases, there was a span of 14 bases. CDR3 loop: CASSPPLALQNTQYF. The CDR3, as DNA: TGTGCCAGCTCACCACCTTTAGCCCTGCAGAATACGCAGTATTTT.

Note on this clone: One end of the junction is discordant with germline, which a read error may explain. This chain uses TRBV30 with TRBJ1-2; 7 nucleotides line up with TRBD1. The CDR3 runs to 10 residues. Germline assignment: CDR1 GTSNPN and CDR2 SVGIG (reference sequence). CDR3 in DNA: TGTGCCCGGAGACAGGGAGGCTACACCTTC. It yields the protein CARRQGGYTF.

The J gene is TRBJ1-4, the V gene TRBV13, with 7 nucleotides matching TRBD1. The CDR3 extends over 17 amino acids. Germline V gene sequence: CDR1 PRHDT, CDR2 FYEKMQ (reference sequence). V gave up 5 bases and J gave up 5 bases; unmatched junction bases: 14. The CDR3 is CASSATTGQTRNEKLFF. In nucleotides, the CDR3 is TGTGCCAGCAGCGCCACGACGGGACAGACGAGGAATGAAAAACTGTTTTTT. The full variable domain, rest sourced from reference TRBV13 and TRBJ1-4, is AAGVIQSPRHLIKEKRETATLKCYPIPRHDTVYWYQQGPGQDPQFLISFYEKMQSDKGSIPDRFSAQQFSDYHSELNMSSLELGDSALYFCASSATTGQTRNEKLFFGSGTQLSVL.

Note on this clone: Other DNA sequences in the sample encode the same CDR3. The chain links TRBV28 to TRBJ1-3; 7 positions match TRBD1. Germline V gives CDR1 MDHEN, CDR2 SYDVKM. V lost 5 bases and J lost 2; bases outside the gene matches: 3. The CDR3 is 14 amino acids. The CDR3, as DNA: TGTGCCAGCAGTCCCAGGGGGGCTGGAAACACCATATATTTT. Protein: CASSPRGAGNTIYF.

This clone was counted a single time. This chain links TRBV18 with TRBJ1-1; 7 bases are a match to TRBD1. Germline CDR1 KGHSH, CDR2 LQKENI. The length of the CDR3 is 14 residues. The V gene end was trimmed by 3 bases and the J gene end by 6 bases; junction bases not matched to a gene: 7. CDR3 sequence (DNA): TGTGCCAGCTCACCCCCAGGGGGGAGTTCTGAAGCTTTCTTT. It translates to CASSPPGGSSEAFF.

V gene TRBV15 combines with J gene TRBJ2-7, with D possibly TRBD2 on 6 matching bases. Trimming shortened V by 4 bases and J by 6 bases, and 13 bases separated the two germline ends. Germline CDR1 LNHNV, CDR2 YYDKDF (reference sequence). The CDR3 spans 13 residues. The CDR3 loop is CATSNQRGGEQYF. DNA of the CDR3: TGTGCCACCAGCAACCAAAGGGGAGGCGAGCAGTACTTC. The variable domain in full, with the rest retrieved from reference TRBV15 and TRBJ2-7, is DAMVIQNPRYQVTQFGKPVTLSCSQTLNHNVMYWYQQKSSQAPKLLFHYYDKDFNNEADTPDNFQSRRPNTSFCFLDIRSPGLGDTAMYLCATSNQRGGEQYFGPGTRLTVT.

This chain uses TRBV7-9 with TRBJ1-2, with a tentative D call TRBD1 (6 bases). V lost 6 bases, J lost 8 bases, and 16 bases lay in between. Germline assignment: CDR1 SEHNR and CDR2 FQNEAQ (reference sequence). The CDR3 covers 13 residues. The CDR3 DNA reads as TGTGCCAGCAGTCTCCGGGACACACGGGGCTACACCTTC. As protein: CASSLRDTRGYTF.

The chain is built from TRBV2 and TRBJ1-1; TRBD1 matches at 11 bases. V lost 8 bases to trimming and J lost 4 bases; unmatched junction nucleotides: 6. In germline, CDR1 is SNHLY, CDR2 FYNNEI. This CDR3 spans 14 amino acids. For the CDR3, the DNA is TGTGCCAGCTCTCCCGGGACAGGGGGCACTGAAGCTTTCTTT. It codes for CASSPGTGGTEAFF. The full variable domain, completed using reference TRBV2 and TRBJ1-1, is EPEVTQTPSHQVTQMGQEVILRCVPISNHLYFYWYRQILGQKVEFLVSFYNNEISEKSEIFDDQFSVERPDGSNFTLKIRSTKLEDSAMYFCASSPGTGGTEAFFGQGTRLTVV.

CDR3 sequence: CASSLEYRGTGYTF. For the CDR3, the DNA is TGTGCCAGCAGCTTAGAGTACAGGGGAACTGGCTACACCTTC. The rearrangement joins TRBV7-2 to TRBJ1-2; 7 bases are shared with TRBD1. Germline values: CDR1 SGHTA, CDR2 FQGNSA. This CDR3 has 14 residues. With 1 base clipped from V and 7 bases from J, the junction kept 6 bases outside the gene matches.

The table lists this clone with a count of one. The chain links TRBV25-1 to TRBJ2-1, with 14 bases that match TRBD2. Germline CDR1 MGHDK, CDR2 SYGVNS. The CDR3 is made up of 17 amino acids. Losses at the gene ends were 4 bases for V and 5 bases for J; bases not matched to a gene: 7. CDR3 sequence reads: CASSGEQGLAGDNEQFF. In DNA, the CDR3 is TGTGCCAGCAGTGGGGAACAGGGACTAGCGGGAGACAATGAGCAGTTCTTC.

The sample holds a few counts of this clone. The chain uses TRBV5-1 and TRBJ2-3; 7 nucleotides agree with TRBD1. Trimming removed 4 bases from V and 3 bases from J; junction bases left unmatched: 8. Germline V gene lookup returns CDR1 SGHRS and CDR2 YFSETQ. CDR3 length: 15 amino acids. CDR3: CASSVAGTETDTQYF. The CDR3 region has the DNA TGCGCCAGCAGCGTAGCAGGGACAGAAACAGATACGCAGTATTTT.

This clone was counted only a few times. This chain uses TRBV4-3 with TRBJ1-6; D possibly corresponds to TRBD1 (5 bases). Germline assignment: CDR1 LGHNA and CDR2 YSLEER. V gave up 1 base and J gave up 5 bases, with 12 bases separating them. The length of the CDR3 is 16 residues. The CDR3 DNA follows: TGCGCCAGCAGCCAAGGCGTAGGGGCTGATAATTCACCCCTCCACTTT. This encodes CASSQGVGADNSPLHF.

The rearrangement uses TRBV11-2 and TRBJ2-3; 15 bases are shared with TRBD2. After removal of 5 bases from V and 3 bases from J, the junction contained 6 bases not matched to a gene. The germline V gene has CDR1 SGHAT and CDR2 FQNNGV. This CDR3 is 17 amino acids long. The CDR3 is CASSVRTSGGGTDTQYF. The DNA of the CDR3 is TGTGCCAGCAGCGTCAGGACTAGCGGGGGGGGGACAGATACGCAGTATTTT.

The V and J genes are TRBV9 and TRBJ1-6; no definite D call. Looked up from germline, CDR1 is SGDLS and CDR2 is YYNGEE. The CDR3 runs to 15 residues. Trimming took 0 bases from V and 9 from J, leaving 13 bases between them. The CDR3 region has the DNA TGTGCCAGCAGCGTAGCTCCGCAGGTTTCTTCACCCCTCCACTTT. It encodes CASSVAPQVSSPLHF.

The chain has TRBV5-1 and TRBJ1-5; D is perhaps TRBD1 (6 bases). The CDR3 has 15 amino acids. V lost 1 base, J lost 3 bases, and 11 bases lay in between. CDR1 is SGHRS, CDR2 YFSETQ, per germline. DNA of the CDR3: TGCGCCAGCAGCTTGTCGGGACAAACCAATCAGCCCCAGCATTTT. Its protein is CASSLSGQTNQPQHF.

This rearrangement joins TRBV7-6 to TRBJ1-6; D might be TRBD1 (5 bases). Looked up from germline, CDR1 is SGHVS and CDR2 is FNYEAQ. V lost 4 bases, J lost 6 bases, and 19 bases lay in between. The CDR3 runs 17 residues. The CDR3 bases are TGTGCCAGCAGCTCCCGCGGGGGGTGGGGGAGTAATTCACCCCTCCACTTT. Its protein is CASSSRGGWGSNSPLHF.

The V call is TRBV21-1, the J call TRBJ1-5; the table's D call TRBD1 went unverified against the DNA. TRBV21-1 corresponds to a pseudogene. The CDR3 runs 15 residues. CDR3 residues: CASSGMDRGKGPQHF. The CDR3 bases are TGTGCCAGCAGCGGAATGGACAGGGGAAAGGGGCCCCAGCATTTT.

The chain combines TRBV4-1 with TRBJ1-3; D gene ambiguous. V lost 0 bases and J 2 bases, leaving 8 bases between the germline ends. Germline CDR1 and CDR2: MGHRA and YSYEKL. This CDR3 comprises 15 residues. DNA of the CDR3: TGCGCCAGCAGCCAAGAAGAACACCCTGGAAACACCATATATTTT. Protein product: CASSQEEHPGNTIYF.

The gene calls are TRBV7-2 and TRBJ1-2, with TRBD1 as a possible D gene (5 bases). This CDR3 has 15 residues. CDR1 and CDR2 (germline): SGHTA, FQGNSA. V lost 3 bases to trimming and J lost 2 bases, with 13 bases between them. CDR3: CASSFWRDVNYGYTF. The CDR3, as DNA: TGTGCCAGCAGCTTTTGGAGGGACGTAAACTATGGCTACACCTTC.

The chain has TRBV11-2 and TRBJ1-5; D is ambiguous. CDR1 is SGHAT and CDR2 is FQNNGV in the germline V gene. This CDR3 contains 13 residues. Trimming shortened V by 2 bases and J by 3 bases, and 5 bases separated the two germline ends. CDR3 DNA sequence: TGTGCCAGCAGCTTATCCCTCAATCAGCCCCAGCATTTT. This translates into CASSLSLNQPQHF.

The genes are TRBV6-2 or TRBV6-3 and TRBJ2-7; 10 nucleotides agree with TRBD2. The germline V gene encodes CDR1 MNHEY and CDR2 SVGEGT. This CDR3 has 16 residues. V shed 4 bases, J shed 1 base, and the junction held 7 bases outside the gene matches. CDR3 region: CASSSSGRAGSYEQYF. DNA of the CDR3: TGTGCCAGCAGTTCCAGCGGGAGGGCCGGTTCCTACGAGCAGTACTTC.

In DNA form, the CDR3 reads TGTGCCAGCAGCCCCTGGGGCCAGGGGAAGAACACTGAAGCTTTCTTT. The encoded protein is CASSPWGQGKNTEAFF. V is TRBV7-9 and J is TRBJ1-1; tentative D call: TRBD1 (6 bases). The V end was cut by 5 bases, the J end by 1 base, with 17 bases between. The CDR3 runs to 16 residues. CDR1 is SEHNR and CDR2 is FQNEAQ in the germline V gene (reference sequence).

J is TRBJ1-2 and V is TRBV6-5; possibly TRBD1 for D (6 bases). CDR1 and CDR2 (germline): MNHEY, SVGAGI. This CDR3 has 15 amino acids. V dropped 2 bases and J dropped 6 bases, with 16 bases sitting between them. CDR3 amino acids: CASSYASSPGDGYTF. The DNA for the CDR3 is TGTGCCAGCAGTTACGCCTCGTCGCCAGGGGATGGCTACACCTTC.

The chain uses TRBV7-8 and TRBJ2-2; TRBD1 agrees at 9 bases. Germline V gives CDR1 SGHVS, CDR2 FQNEAQ. The CDR3 spans 14 residues. The V segment lost 8 bases and the J segment 5 bases; nucleotides outside the gene matches: 6. The CDR3 is CASHRGPGTGELFF. The CDR3 DNA reads TGTGCCAGCCACAGGGGGCCCGGGACCGGGGAGCTGTTTTTT.

The chain uses TRBV5-1 and TRBJ2-3; D uncertain. The CDR3 runs 12 residues. CDR1 is SGHRS and CDR2 is YFSETQ in the germline V gene. The V end was cut by 5 bases, the J end by 3 bases, with 7 bases between. Here the CDR3 DNA reads TGCGCCAGCAGACTACGGACAGATACGCAGTATTTT. It yields the protein CASRLRTDTQYF.

The rearrangement links TRBV6-1 to TRBJ1-2; 10 nucleotides agree with TRBD1. V lost 1 base, J lost 12 bases, and 5 bases stayed unmatched. The V gene's germline CDR1 is MNHNS and CDR2 SASEGT. The CDR3 extends over 13 amino acids. The CDR3 DNA reads as TGTGCCAGCAGTGAAGTAGGGACAGGGGTCGACACCTTC. It codes for CASSEVGTGVDTF.

This clone was seen more than once but under ten times. This chain joins TRBV13 and TRBJ1-2; D unclear. The CDR3 loop spans 13 amino acids. V was shortened by 2 bases and J by 7 bases, with 11 bases between the two germline ends. The germline gives CDR1 PRHDT, CDR2 FYEKMQ (reference sequence). The CDR3 reads CASSLQESGGYTF. The CDR3, as DNA: TGTGCCAGCAGCTTACAGGAATCAGGTGGCTACACCTTC.

The rearrangement links TRBV10-3 to TRBJ1-2; no reliable D call. Looked up from germline, CDR1 is ENHRY and CDR2 is SYGVKD. V lost 2 bases and J lost 7, with 14 bases in between. The CDR3 runs to 14 residues. CDR3: CAISETTGGLGYTF. In DNA, the CDR3 is TGTGCCATCAGTGAGACAACGGGAGGGCTTGGCTACACCTTC.

This chain uses TRBV19 with TRBJ1-5; 9 bases are a match to TRBD1. The CDR3 is made up of 15 amino acids. V lost 5 bases, J lost 4 bases, and 6 bases stayed unmatched. CDR1 is LNHDA and CDR2 is SQIVND in the germline V gene (reference sequence). The CDR3 DNA is TGTGCCAGTAGTTATTTGGGGACAGGGAATCAGCCCCAGCATTTT. Amino acids: CASSYLGTGNQPQHF.

The V call is TRBV4-1, the J call TRBJ1-2; maybe TRBD1 (5 bases). V lost 4 bases to trimming and J lost 1 base, with 16 bases between them. CDR3 length: 16 amino acids. Germline CDR1 and CDR2: MGHRA and YSYEKL. This CDR3 reads CASSPPGQGSNYGYTF. The CDR3 coding sequence is TGCGCCAGCAGCCCGCCTGGGCAGGGCAGTAACTATGGCTACACCTTC.